This is a list of T cell receptor beta chains from one sample in a study of blood T cell repertoires in COVID-19. Repertoires were generated with immunoSEQ multiplex PCR, while TCRdb's copy carries only in-frame clones and drops some. The sample records 130,000 or so clones, about 83% being singletons. Sample: peripheral blood. These receptors came from a human donor in a cohort sampled during active COVID-19. CDR3s include the opening cysteine and the closing phenylalanine or tryptophan. Fields, in order: CDR3 protein, CDR3 DNA, V gene, J gene, clone size, D gene. A D gene is named only where the DNA matches it firmly. Clone sizes are given selectively: once, few, many, or a class where the clone is expanded.

cdr3_aa: CASRNRDTQAGYTF
cdr3_nt: TGTGCCAGTAGGAACCGGGACACCCAAGCTGGCTACACCTTC
v_call: TRBV19
j_call: TRBJ1-2
clone_size: once
d_call: -

cdr3_aa: CSVKAGGSSYEQYF
cdr3_nt: TGCAGCGTTAAGGCGGGAGGGAGCTCCTACGAGCAGTACTTC
v_call: TRBV29-1
j_call: TRBJ2-7
clone_size: -
d_call: TRBD2

cdr3_aa: CASSVQGGEAFF
cdr3_nt: TGTGCCAGCTCAGTGCAGGGGGGTGAAGCTTTCTTT
v_call: TRBV18
j_call: TRBJ1-1
clone_size: -
d_call: TRBD1

cdr3_aa: CASTLDRAQNTEAFF
cdr3_nt: TGTGCCAGCACCCTCGACAGGGCCCAGAACACTGAAGCTTTCTTT
v_call: TRBV6-5
j_call: TRBJ1-1
clone_size: -
d_call: TRBD1

cdr3_aa: CASSFDPGFTEQYF
cdr3_nt: TGTGCCAGCAGCTTCGATCCGGGATTTACCGAGCAGTACTTC
v_call: TRBV7-2
j_call: TRBJ2-7
clone_size: -
d_call: -

cdr3_aa: CASSLDGRANNEQFF
cdr3_nt: TGTGCCAGCAGCTTAGATGGGAGGGCCAACAATGAGCAGTTCTTC
v_call: TRBV11-3
j_call: TRBJ2-1
clone_size: -
d_call: TRBD2

cdr3_aa: CASSSAPGYEQYF
cdr3_nt: TGTGCCAGCAGTTCCGCCCCCGGCTACGAGCAGTACTTC
v_call: TRBV6-2/TRBV6-3
j_call: TRBJ2-7
clone_size: few
d_call: -

cdr3_aa: CASRPPGGANYGYTF
cdr3_nt: TGTGCCAGCAGACCCCCGGGGGGCGCTAACTATGGCTACACCTTC
v_call: TRBV6-5
j_call: TRBJ1-2
clone_size: -
d_call: -

cdr3_aa: CASSLGSLNNEQFF
cdr3_nt: TGTGCCAGCAGCTTGGGCAGTTTGAACAATGAGCAGTTCTTC
v_call: TRBV5-6
j_call: TRBJ2-1
clone_size: -
d_call: -

cdr3_aa: CAPSTMRTQYF
cdr3_nt: TGTGCCCCTAGTACCATGCGGACCCAGTACTTC
v_call: TRBV5-8
j_call: TRBJ2-5
clone_size: -
d_call: -

cdr3_aa: CASSSPGQENEKLFF
cdr3_nt: TGCGCCAGCAGCTCACCGGGACAGGAAAATGAAAAACTGTTTTTT
v_call: TRBV5-1
j_call: TRBJ1-4
clone_size: -
d_call: TRBD1

cdr3_aa: CASSLAGAPYEQYF
cdr3_nt: TGTGCCAGCAGCTTGGCAGGGGCTCCCTACGAGCAGTACTTC
v_call: TRBV5-4
j_call: TRBJ2-7
clone_size: -
d_call: -

cdr3_aa: CASSVGGAASTDTQYF
cdr3_nt: TGTGCCAGCAGCGTAGGCGGGGCCGCTAGCACAGATACGCAGTATTTT
v_call: TRBV9
j_call: TRBJ2-3
clone_size: -
d_call: -

cdr3_aa: CASTGAFTDTQYF
cdr3_nt: TGTGCCAGCACAGGGGCCTTCACAGATACGCAGTATTTT
v_call: TRBV6-5
j_call: TRBJ2-3
clone_size: -
d_call: -

cdr3_aa: CASSIWTSGRGNTGELFF
cdr3_nt: TGTGCCAGCAGCATTTGGACTAGCGGGAGGGGGAACACCGGGGAGCTGTTTTTT
v_call: TRBV21-1
j_call: TRBJ2-2
clone_size: few
d_call: -

cdr3_aa: CASSEGGRLSEQYF
cdr3_nt: TGTGCCAGTAGCGAGGGCGGGAGATTAAGCGAGCAGTACTTC
v_call: TRBV19
j_call: TRBJ2-7
clone_size: -
d_call: TRBD2

cdr3_aa: CASRNQGAGTGELFF
cdr3_nt: TGTGCCAGCAGGAACCAGGGGGCTGGCACCGGGGAGCTGTTTTTT
v_call: TRBV7-3
j_call: TRBJ2-2
clone_size: -
d_call: TRBD1

cdr3_aa: CSVRPGPTTGDTGELFF
cdr3_nt: TGCAGCGTTCGGCCAGGACCGACTACGGGTGACACCGGGGAGCTGTTTTTT
v_call: TRBV29-1
j_call: TRBJ2-2
clone_size: -
d_call: -

cdr3_aa: CASSLQGLAGGETQYF
cdr3_nt: TGTGCCAGCAGCCTTCAGGGACTAGCGGGAGGGGAGACCCAGTACTTC
v_call: TRBV7-9
j_call: TRBJ2-5
clone_size: once
d_call: TRBD2

cdr3_aa: CASSLVGQGQETQYF
cdr3_nt: TGTGCCAGCAGCTTGGTTGGACAGGGCCAAGAGACCCAGTACTTC
v_call: TRBV5-5
j_call: TRBJ2-5
clone_size: many
d_call: TRBD1

cdr3_aa: CASSFDRVGNQPQHF
cdr3_nt: TGTGCCAGCAGCTTCGACAGGGTGGGCAATCAGCCCCAGCATTTT
v_call: TRBV7-2
j_call: TRBJ1-5
clone_size: -
d_call: TRBD1

cdr3_aa: CASSAGQVVDEQYF
cdr3_nt: TGCGCCAGCAGCGCCGGACAGGTCGTGGACGAGCAGTACTTC
v_call: TRBV5-1
j_call: TRBJ2-7
clone_size: few
d_call: TRBD1

cdr3_aa: CASSLRPSGSPAYEQYF
cdr3_nt: TGTGCCAGCAGTTTACGTCCTAGCGGGAGCCCAGCCTACGAGCAGTACTTC
v_call: TRBV27
j_call: TRBJ2-7
clone_size: -
d_call: TRBD2

cdr3_aa: CASSLRGTGVYEQYF
cdr3_nt: TGTGCCAGCAGCTTGAGGGGGACAGGGGTCTACGAGCAGTACTTC
v_call: TRBV11-3
j_call: TRBJ2-7
clone_size: -
d_call: TRBD1

cdr3_aa: CASSSITLLAYTQYF
cdr3_nt: TGTGCCAGCAGCTCTATTACCCTACTAGCGTATACGCAGTATTTT
v_call: TRBV7-9
j_call: TRBJ2-3
clone_size: -
d_call: TRBD2

cdr3_aa: CASSLVQGGELFF
cdr3_nt: TGTGCCAGCAGCTTAGTTCAGGGAGGGGAGCTGTTTTTT
v_call: TRBV7-2
j_call: TRBJ2-2
clone_size: -
d_call: -

cdr3_aa: CASSLEPPLAEGGDIQYF
cdr3_nt: TGTGCCAGCAGCTTGGAGCCCCCTCTAGCGGAGGGCGGCGACATTCAGTACTTC
v_call: TRBV5-5
j_call: TRBJ2-4
clone_size: -
d_call: TRBD2

cdr3_aa: CASSQQGLMNTEAFF
cdr3_nt: TGTGCCAGTAGTCAACAGGGTCTGATGAACACTGAAGCTTTCTTT
v_call: TRBV19
j_call: TRBJ1-1
clone_size: -
d_call: -

cdr3_aa: CASSSTTVRNEKLFF
cdr3_nt: TGTGCCAGCAGCTCAACGACAGTCAGAAATGAAAAACTGTTTTTT
v_call: TRBV7-9
j_call: TRBJ1-4
clone_size: -
d_call: -

cdr3_aa: CASRWPHSGNTIYF
cdr3_nt: TGTGCCAGTCGTTGGCCACACTCTGGAAACACCATATATTTT
v_call: TRBV28
j_call: TRBJ1-3
clone_size: -
d_call: -

cdr3_aa: CASSGEGARSNQPQHF
cdr3_nt: TGTGCCAGCAGTGGCGAGGGGGCGCGCAGCAATCAGCCCCAGCATTTT
v_call: TRBV2
j_call: TRBJ1-5
clone_size: many
d_call: TRBD1

cdr3_aa: CASRTPTGGQPQHF
cdr3_nt: TGTGCCAGCCGCACCCCCACAGGGGGTCAGCCCCAGCATTTT
v_call: TRBV28
j_call: TRBJ1-5
clone_size: -
d_call: TRBD1

cdr3_aa: CASSPGTSGRSTYNEQFF
cdr3_nt: TGTGCCAGCAGCCCTGGGACTAGCGGGAGAAGCACCTACAATGAGCAGTTCTTC
v_call: TRBV9
j_call: TRBJ2-1
clone_size: -
d_call: TRBD2

cdr3_aa: CASSPPPGNQPQHF
cdr3_nt: TGTGCCAGTAGTCCCCCTCCGGGCAATCAGCCCCAGCATTTT
v_call: TRBV19
j_call: TRBJ1-5
clone_size: -
d_call: -

cdr3_aa: CASSPGLAGYNEQFF
cdr3_nt: TGTGCCAGTAGTCCGGGACTAGCGGGCTACAATGAGCAGTTCTTC
v_call: TRBV19
j_call: TRBJ2-1
clone_size: -
d_call: TRBD2

cdr3_aa: CASSLDRGEQYF
cdr3_nt: TGCGCCAGCAGCTTGGACCGGGGCGAGCAGTACTTC
v_call: TRBV5-1
j_call: TRBJ2-7
clone_size: -
d_call: -

cdr3_aa: CASSRSRSGVAPDTQYF
cdr3_nt: TGTGCCAGTAGTCGCTCACGAAGCGGCGTAGCGCCAGATACGCAGTATTTT
v_call: TRBV19
j_call: TRBJ2-3
clone_size: once
d_call: -

cdr3_aa: CASSVATRGTIRYF
cdr3_nt: TGTGCCAGCAGCGTAGCTACGAGGGGGACTATTCGGTATTTT
v_call: TRBV9
j_call: TRBJ2-3
clone_size: -
d_call: -

cdr3_aa: CASSQDRGYEQYF
cdr3_nt: TGCGCCAGCAGCCAAGATAGGGGCTACGAGCAGTACTTC
v_call: TRBV4-1
j_call: TRBJ2-7
clone_size: few
d_call: -

cdr3_aa: CASSLETSASSYEQYF
cdr3_nt: TGTGCCAGCAGCCTGGAGACTAGCGCGAGCTCCTACGAGCAGTACTTC
v_call: TRBV7-9
j_call: TRBJ2-7
clone_size: few
d_call: TRBD2

cdr3_aa: CASTESGTSTDTQYF
cdr3_nt: TGCGCCAGCACCGAATCCGGGACTAGCACAGATACGCAGTATTTT
v_call: TRBV5-1
j_call: TRBJ2-3
clone_size: -
d_call: -

cdr3_aa: CASSLGDWLNEQFF
cdr3_nt: TGCGCCAGCAGCTTGGGCGACTGGTTAAATGAGCAGTTCTTC
v_call: TRBV5-1
j_call: TRBJ2-1
clone_size: -
d_call: -

cdr3_aa: CASSFGREGYEQYF
cdr3_nt: TGTGCCAGCAGCTTTGGGCGGGAGGGCTACGAGCAGTACTTC
v_call: TRBV11-2
j_call: TRBJ2-7
clone_size: -
d_call: TRBD2

cdr3_aa: CASSLGGNEQFF
cdr3_nt: TGCGCCAGCAGCTTGGGAGGGAATGAGCAGTTCTTC
v_call: TRBV5-1
j_call: TRBJ2-1
clone_size: few
d_call: -

cdr3_aa: CASSAIQGSSGNTIYF
cdr3_nt: TGCGCCAGCAGCGCGATACAGGGGAGCTCTGGAAACACCATATATTTT
v_call: TRBV5-1
j_call: TRBJ1-3
clone_size: -
d_call: TRBD1

cdr3_aa: CASSPGTSGSYEQYF
cdr3_nt: TGTGCCAGCAGTCCCGGGACTAGCGGGAGTTACGAGCAGTACTTC
v_call: TRBV6-4
j_call: TRBJ2-7
clone_size: once
d_call: TRBD2

cdr3_aa: CASSQTGGNQPQHF
cdr3_nt: TGTGCCAGCAGCCAAACAGGGGGAAATCAGCCCCAGCATTTT
v_call: TRBV3-1/TRBV3-2
j_call: TRBJ1-5
clone_size: -
d_call: TRBD1

cdr3_aa: CASSHKDRNTGELFF
cdr3_nt: TGCGCCAGCAGCCACAAAGACAGGAACACCGGGGAGCTGTTTTTT
v_call: TRBV4-1
j_call: TRBJ2-2
clone_size: -
d_call: -